The clone carrying this T cell receptor beta chain showed up just once. The identical CDR3 is also encoded by other nucleotide sequences in the sample. Study processing details: Reference gene primers were amplified, and this amplification served to estimate nucleated cell counts. Some clones are missing from TCRdb's copy, which holds only in-frame ones; the method was immunoSEQ multiplex PCR. The V and J calls and clone size are taken from that table; D and trimming were inferred from the DNA. The table includes 100,000 to 150,000 clones, about 90% detected once. This sample stems from a study of blood T cell repertoires in COVID-19. Across the study: Researchers got acute and convalescent COVID-19 samples from the United States, Italy and Spain. From T cells, B-cell-depleted T cells, or PBMCs came the material, which was cDNA or gDNA.

Germline V CDR1 and CDR2: LGHDT, YNNKEL (reference sequence). With 3 bases clipped from V and 2 bases from J, the junction kept 3 bases outside the gene matches. The CDR3 consists of 15 residues. This TCR was recovered from a woman aged 60 to 75 with acute or convalescent COVID-19. Material: peripheral blood. This chain links TRBV3-1 (or the pseudogene TRBV3-2) with TRBJ1-2, with 10 bases lining up with TRBD1. In nucleotides, the CDR3 is TGTGCCAGCAGCCAGGGACAGGGGAACAACTATGGCTACACCTTC. Translating gives CASSQGQGNNYGYTF.